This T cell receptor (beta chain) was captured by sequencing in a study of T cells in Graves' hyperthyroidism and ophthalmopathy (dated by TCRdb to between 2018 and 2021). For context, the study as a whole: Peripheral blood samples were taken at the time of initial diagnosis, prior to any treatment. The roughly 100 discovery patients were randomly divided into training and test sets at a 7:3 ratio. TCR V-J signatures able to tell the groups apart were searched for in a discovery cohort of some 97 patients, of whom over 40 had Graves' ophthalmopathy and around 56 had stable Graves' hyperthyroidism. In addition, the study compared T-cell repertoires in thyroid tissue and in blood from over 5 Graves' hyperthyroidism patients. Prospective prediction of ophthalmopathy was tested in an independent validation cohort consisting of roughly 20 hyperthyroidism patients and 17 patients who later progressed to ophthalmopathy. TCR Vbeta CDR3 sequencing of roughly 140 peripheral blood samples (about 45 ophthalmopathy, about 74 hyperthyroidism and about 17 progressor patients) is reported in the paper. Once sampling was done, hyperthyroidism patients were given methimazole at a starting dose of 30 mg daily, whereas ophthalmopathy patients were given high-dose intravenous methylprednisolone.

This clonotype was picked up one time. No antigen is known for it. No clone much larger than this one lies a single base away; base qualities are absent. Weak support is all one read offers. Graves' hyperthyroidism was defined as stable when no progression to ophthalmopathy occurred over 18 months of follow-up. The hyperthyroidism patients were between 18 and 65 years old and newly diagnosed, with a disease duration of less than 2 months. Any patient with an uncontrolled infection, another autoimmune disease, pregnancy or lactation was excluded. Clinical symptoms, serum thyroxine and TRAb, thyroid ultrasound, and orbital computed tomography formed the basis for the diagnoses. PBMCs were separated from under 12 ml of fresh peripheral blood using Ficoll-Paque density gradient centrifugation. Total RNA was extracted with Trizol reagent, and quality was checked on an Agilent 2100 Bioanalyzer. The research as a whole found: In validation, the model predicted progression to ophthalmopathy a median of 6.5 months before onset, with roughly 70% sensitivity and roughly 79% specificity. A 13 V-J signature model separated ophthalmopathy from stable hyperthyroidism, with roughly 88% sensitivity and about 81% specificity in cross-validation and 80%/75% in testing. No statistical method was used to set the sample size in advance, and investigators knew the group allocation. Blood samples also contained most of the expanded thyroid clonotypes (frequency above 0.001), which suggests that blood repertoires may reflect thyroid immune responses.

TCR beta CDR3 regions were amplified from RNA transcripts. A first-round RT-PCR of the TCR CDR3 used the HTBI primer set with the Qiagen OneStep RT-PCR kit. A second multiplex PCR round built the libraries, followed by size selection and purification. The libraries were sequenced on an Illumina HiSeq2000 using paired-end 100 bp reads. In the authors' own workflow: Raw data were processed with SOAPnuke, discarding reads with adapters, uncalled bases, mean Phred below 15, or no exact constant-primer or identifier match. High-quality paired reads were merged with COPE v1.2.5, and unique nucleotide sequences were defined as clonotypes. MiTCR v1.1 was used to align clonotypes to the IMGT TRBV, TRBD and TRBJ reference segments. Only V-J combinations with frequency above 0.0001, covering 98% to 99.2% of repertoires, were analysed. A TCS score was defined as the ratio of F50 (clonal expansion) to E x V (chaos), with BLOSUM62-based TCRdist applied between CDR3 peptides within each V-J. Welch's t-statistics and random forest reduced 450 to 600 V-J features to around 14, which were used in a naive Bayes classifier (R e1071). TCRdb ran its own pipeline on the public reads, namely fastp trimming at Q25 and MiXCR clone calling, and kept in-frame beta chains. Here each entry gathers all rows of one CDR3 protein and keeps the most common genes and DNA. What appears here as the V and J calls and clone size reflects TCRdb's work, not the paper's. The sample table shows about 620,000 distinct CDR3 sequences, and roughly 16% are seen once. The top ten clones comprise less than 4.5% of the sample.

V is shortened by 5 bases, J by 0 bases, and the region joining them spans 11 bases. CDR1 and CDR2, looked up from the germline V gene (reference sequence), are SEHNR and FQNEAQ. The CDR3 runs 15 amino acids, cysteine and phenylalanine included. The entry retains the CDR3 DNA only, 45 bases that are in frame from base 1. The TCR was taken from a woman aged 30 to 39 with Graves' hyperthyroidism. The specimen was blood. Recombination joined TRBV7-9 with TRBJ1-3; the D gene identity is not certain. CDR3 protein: CASSKSGPSGNTIYF. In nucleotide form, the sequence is TGTGCCAGCAGCAAGTCGGGTCCCTCTGGAAACACCATATATTTT.